These T cell receptor beta chains were read from a single sample in a study of blood T cells in healthy people across ages. TCRdb re-analysed the 5' RACE reads in MiXCR, keeping a single row per CDR3 protein. The sample gives 600,000 or so distinct CDR3 sequences, around 21% of which show up once; 3% to 4.5% is in the top ten. The sample taken for sequencing was blood. These receptors all stem from a man in his 70s in good health. Both conserved end residues are part of each CDR3. Fields, in order: D gene, J gene, V gene, CDR3 length, clone size, CDR3 DNA, CDR3 protein. The D gene is left open where the match is weak. The size field is filled for only some rows; it gives once, few, many or a size class.

>TRBD1|TRBJ2-5|TRBV24-1|15|-
TGTGCCACACGGGACAGGGTGAGGGGAAGGGAGACCCAGTACTTC
CATRDRVRGRETQYF
>-|TRBJ2-4|TRBV2|14|-
TGTGCCAGCAGCCAGCAGGGAATCAAAAACATTCAGTACTTC
CASSQQGIKNIQYF
>-|TRBJ2-3|TRBV29-1|12|-
TGCACCATAGCGACCTCCGTTGATACGCAGTATTTT
CTIATSVDTQYF
>-|TRBJ2-5|TRBV28|14|-
TGTGCCAGCACCCCTTGGGGCGCCCAAGAGACCCAGTACTTC
CASTPWGAQETQYF
>-|TRBJ2-5|TRBV20-1|12|few
TGCAGTGCTAGAGATTTCCAGGGTGAGGTCCACTTC
CSARDFQGEVHF
>TRBD2|TRBJ2-3|TRBV5-4|15|many
TGTGCCAGCAAATTACCTGGGGGGGGCACAGATACGCAGTATTTT
CASKLPGGGTDTQYF
>TRBD1|TRBJ2-1|TRBV4-2|15|-
TGTGCCAGCAGCCAAGAGGGACAGGCGAACAATGAGCAGTTCTTC
CASSQEGQANNEQFF
>-|TRBJ2-4|TRBV20-1|14|-
TGCAGTGCTAGCGATATAAGAGCCAAAAACATTCAGTACTTC
CSASDIRAKNIQYF
>-|TRBJ1-5|TRBV4-1|17|-
TGCGCCAGCAGCCAAGTTATCGGGGGGCCATTGGATCAGCCCCAGCATTTT
CASSQVIGGPLDQPQHF
>-|TRBJ1-3|TRBV29-1|13|few
TGCAGCGGCGCACTGAGCTCTGGAAACACCATATATTTT
CSGALSSGNTIYF
>-|TRBJ2-1|TRBV20-1|12|-
TGCAGTGCTAGACATACGGGCAATGAGCAGTTCTTC
CSARHTGNEQFF
>TRBD1|TRBJ2-6|TRBV2|16|few
TGTGCCAGCAGTGGATCGGACAGGGTTGGGGCCAACGTCCTGACTTTC
CASSGSDRVGANVLTF
>-|TRBJ2-1|TRBV5-1|14|many
TGCGCCAGCAGCTTGGGAGGGGCCTACAATGAGCAGTTCTTC
CASSLGGAYNEQFF
>-|TRBJ2-7|TRBV5-1|15|few
TGCGCCAGCAGCTCTTGGGGGAGCGCTCACTACGAGCAGTACTTC
CASSSWGSAHYEQYF
>TRBD2|TRBJ2-1|TRBV2|16|-
TGTGCCAGCAGTGAAATCCCCGGGACTAGCGGGGGAGGGCAGTTCTTC
CASSEIPGTSGGGQFF
>-|TRBJ2-7|TRBV5-1|13|many
TGCGCCAGCAGCTTGGGGAGTGATGACGAGCAGTACTTC
CASSLGSDDEQYF
>-|TRBJ1-1|TRBV2|12|-
TGTGCTAGCCGGTCGGAGGAGGGGGGAGCTTTCTTT
CASRSEEGGAFF
>-|TRBJ1-2|TRBV14|14|-
TGTGCCAGTAGCCTAATAACCGGGGGGGATGGCTACACCTTC
CASSLITGGDGYTF
>-|TRBJ1-5|TRBV12-3/TRBV12-4|14|few
TGTGCCAGCAGTTTAGGGCAGTGGCCCTCCGCCCAGCATTTT
CASSLGQWPSAQHF
>-|TRBJ2-2|TRBV2|16|-
TGTGCCAGCAGTGAAGGTGGGCCGCGAGACACCGGGGAGCTGTTTTTT
CASSEGGPRDTGELFF
>-|TRBJ2-7|TRBV6-5|13|many
TGTGCCAGCAGCCATCGAGGGGGTTACGAGCAGTACTTC
CASSHRGGYEQYF
>TRBD2|TRBJ2-3|TRBV19|17|-
TGTGCCAGTAGTACCCCACCCACTAGCGGGAGGTGGTATACGCAGTATTTT
CASSTPPTSGRWYTQYF
>-|TRBJ2-3|TRBV27|14|-
TGTGCCAGCAGTGAGCTGCTTAGCACAGATACGCAGTATTTT
CASSELLSTDTQYF
>-|TRBJ2-5|TRBV5-1|14|few
TGCGCCAGCAGCTTGCTGGGGGGCATAGAGACCCAGTACTTC
CASSLLGGIETQYF
>-|TRBJ2-7|TRBV5-1|13|few
TGCGCCAGCAGCTTGACGGCCACCTACGAGCAGTACTTC
CASSLTATYEQYF
>TRBD2|TRBJ2-3|TRBV7-2|16|-
TGTGCCAGCAGCCTAAACCTAGCGGGAAAGACAGATACGCAGTATTTT
CASSLNLAGKTDTQYF
>TRBD1|TRBJ1-6|TRBV18|15|-
TGTGCCAGCTCACCGGAGACAGGGCTTGGTACACCCCTCCACTTT
CASSPETGLGTPLHF
>-|TRBJ2-1|TRBV7-6|14|-
TGTGCCGGCAGCGCAGGCAGCTCCTACAATGAGCAGTTCTTC
CAGSAGSSYNEQFF
>TRBD1|TRBJ2-7|TRBV5-4|16|few
TGTGCCAGCAGCGACCCGGGACAGGGGGTAGTGTACGAGCAGTACTTC
CASSDPGQGVVYEQYF
>TRBD1|TRBJ1-2|TRBV3-1|13|few
TGTGCCAGCAGTCGAGACAGGGCCGGGGGCTACACCTTC
CASSRDRAGGYTF
>-|TRBJ1-1|TRBV29-1|13|-
TGCAGCGTTGGCAGGGGTCGCGAGGTCCCAGTTTTCTTT
CSVGRGREVPVFF
>-|TRBJ1-4|TRBV20-1|14|-
TGCAGTGCGCCGTCCCGGGCGGCTAATGAAAAACTGTTTTTT
CSAPSRAANEKLFF
>TRBD2|TRBJ2-1|TRBV29-1|16|few
TGCAGCGCGCCCCATGAGGGACTAGCGGGAGGGGTTGAGCAGTTCTTC
CSAPHEGLAGGVEQFF
>-|TRBJ1-2|TRBV7-2|14|-
TGTGCCAGCAGCTCTCAGTTAGCAAACTATGGCTACACCTTC
CASSSQLANYGYTF
>TRBD2|TRBJ2-5|TRBV4-1|16|-
TGCGCCAGCAGCCAAGATTTGGGGGGGGGCCAAGAGACCCAGTACTTC
CASSQDLGGGQETQYF
>-|TRBJ1-4|TRBV3-1|14|many
TGTGCCAGCAGCCAAGATTTAGGTAATGAAAAACTGTTTTTT
CASSQDLGNEKLFF
>TRBD1|TRBJ2-1|TRBV4-1|16|-
TGCGCCAGCAGTCTTATGTGGGACAGCCCCTACAATGAGCAGTTCTTC
CASSLMWDSPYNEQFF
>TRBD1|TRBJ1-1|TRBV6-5|16|-
TGTGCCAGCAGTTTGTCTCAGGGGGCTCCGAACACTGAAGCTTTCTTT
CASSLSQGAPNTEAFF
>-|TRBJ1-5|TRBV4-2|14|few
TGTGCCAGCAGCCCCATGGGGAGCAATCAGCCCCAGCATTTT
CASSPMGSNQPQHF
>-|TRBJ1-2|TRBV25-1|12|few
TGTGCCAGCAGTGAGGGAATATGGGGCTACACCTTC
CASSEGIWGYTF
>TRBD1|TRBJ2-7|TRBV20-1|15|few
TGCAGTGCTAGAGTCCCCGGACAGGGGGCCTACGAGCAGTACTTC
CSARVPGQGAYEQYF
>TRBD2|TRBJ2-5|TRBV5-4|17|-
TGTGCCAGCAGCTTACCCGGGGGGGGGCTTGGTAAAGAGACCCAGTACTTC
CASSLPGGGLGKETQYF
>-|TRBJ2-7|TRBV6-2/TRBV6-3|14|-
TGTGCCAGCAGTTACGCCGGGACTGGCTACGAGCAGTACTTC
CASSYAGTGYEQYF
>-|TRBJ2-1|TRBV3-1|12|-
TGTGCCAGCAGCCAAGATTGGCCTATAGAATCCTTC
CASSQDWPIESF
>TRBD2|TRBJ2-3|TRBV2|15|-
TGTGCCAGTAGGAAGATAGCGGGAGGCACAGATACGCAGTATTTT
CASRKIAGGTDTQYF
>-|TRBJ1-6|TRBV12-3/TRBV12-4|15|-
TGTGCCAGCAGACTGATCCGGGGTTATAATTCACCCCTCCACTTT
CASRLIRGYNSPLHF
>-|TRBJ2-3|TRBV5-1|18|many
TGCGCCAGCAGCTTGAATATTTGGGGTGAAACTAGCACAGATACGCAGTATTTT
CASSLNIWGETSTDTQYF
>-|TRBJ2-4|TRBV28|11|-
TGTGCCAGCAGTTTAGACACCATTCAGTACTTC
CASSLDTIQYF
>-|TRBJ1-5|TRBV2|14|-
TGTGCCAGCAGAGAGGGAGGGCTTAGTCAGCCCCAGCATTTT
CASREGGLSQPQHF